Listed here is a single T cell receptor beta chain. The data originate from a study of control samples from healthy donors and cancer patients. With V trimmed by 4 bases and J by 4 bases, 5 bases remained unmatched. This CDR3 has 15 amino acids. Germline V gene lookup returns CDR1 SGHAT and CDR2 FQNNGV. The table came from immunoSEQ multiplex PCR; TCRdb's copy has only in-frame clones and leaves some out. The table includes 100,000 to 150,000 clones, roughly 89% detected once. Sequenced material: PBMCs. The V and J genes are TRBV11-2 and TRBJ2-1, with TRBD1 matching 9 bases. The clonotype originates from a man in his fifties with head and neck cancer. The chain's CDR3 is CASSSGQGPYNEQFF. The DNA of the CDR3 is TGTGCCAGCAGCTCGGGACAGGGACCATACAATGAGCAGTTCTTC.